Listed here are 29 T cell receptor beta chains from one sample, sequenced in a study of early T cells in non-severe SARS-CoV-2 infection. Each CDR3 protein gets one entry after TCRdb re-called the 5' RACE reads with MiXCR. The profile covers 70,000 to 95,000 distinct CDR3 sequences, with about a sixth appearing a single time and about 3.1% taken by the ten largest. The sequenced sample consisted of whole blood. The receptors were sampled from an adult who was a healthcare worker with PCR-confirmed SARS-CoV-2 infection or an uninfected control (not recorded which).

The chain recombines TRBV6-6 with TRBJ2-7; 11 bases map to TRBD1. The germline V gene encodes CDR1 MNHNY and CDR2 SVGAGI (reference sequence). The V and J ends lost 6 bases and 4 bases, in that order; junction bases with no gene match: 8. The CDR3 extends over 15 amino acids. CDR3: CASSAGTGGLYEQYF. In nucleotides, the CDR3 is TGTGCCAGCAGCGCCGGGACAGGGGGTTTGTACGAGCAGTACTTC.

V usage is TRBV6-1 and J usage is TRBJ2-7; either TRBD1 or TRBD2 may supply D (5 bases each). The CDR3 has 13 amino acids. Germline V lookup: CDR1 MNHNS, CDR2 SASEGT. With 6 bases removed from V and 5 bases from J, the gap between germline ends came to 14 bases. The CDR3 DNA sequence: TGTGCCAGCAGAGCCGGGACGAGCCACGAGCAGTACTTC. Protein sequence: CASRAGTSHEQYF.

The chain has TRBV7-9 and TRBJ2-2; TRBD2 agrees at 7 bases. The V and J ends lost 2 bases and 6 bases, in that order; junction bases with no gene match: 12. The CDR3 is 17 amino acids. CDR1 and CDR2 (germline): SEHNR, FQNEAQ (reference sequence). CDR3 in DNA: TGTGCCAGCAGCTTATTAGCTTCGGGAGGAGGCCCCGGGGAGCTGTTTTTT. This codes for CASSLLASGGGPGELFF.

This clonotype was observed a few times. Compared with germline, one end of the junction differs, possibly owing to a read error. V and J are TRBV18 and TRBJ1-1; D is perhaps TRBD1 (5 bases). The CDR3 loop spans 16 amino acids. Per germline, CDR1 KGHSH and CDR2 LQKENI. CDR3 DNA sequence: TGTGTCAGCTCACCACCGTACATGGGAGGGGCGAGGGAAGCTTTCTTT. Its translation is CVSSPPYMGGAREAFF.

This clonotype has a handful of counts. The chain carries TRBV29-1 and TRBJ2-1; D possibly corresponds to TRBD2 (6 bases). The CDR3 is made up of 14 amino acids. The germline CDR1 and CDR2 sequences are SQVTM and ANQGSEA. V gave up 7 bases and J gave up 7 bases, with 20 bases separating them. This CDR3 is CSASFGGGKNEQFF. The CDR3 DNA reads TGCAGCGCGTCTTTTGGGGGAGGTAAGAATGAGCAGTTCTTC.

The table lists this clonotype with a few counts. Germline is not matched at one junction end, which may reflect a read error. The chain is built from TRBV5-1 and TRBJ2-2; no definite D call. The CDR3 spans 14 residues. Per germline, CDR1 SGHRS and CDR2 YFSETQ. CDR3 sequence (DNA): TGCGCCAGCAGCTTCCAGAGTAACAGCGGGGAGCTGTTTTTT. Its protein is CASSFQSNSGELFF.

This clonotype was counted a few times. The gene calls are TRBV12-3 or TRBV12-4 and TRBJ1-4; D perhaps matches TRBD1 (6 bases). The CDR3 loop spans 14 amino acids. V was trimmed by 5 bases and J by 5 bases, leaving 12 bases between them. The CDR3 nucleotides are TGTGCCAGCAGTGCCTCAGGGGAAAATGAAAAACTGTTTTTT. Translation: CASSASGENEKLFF.

This clonotype has just a few counts. The chain joins TRBV3-1 to TRBJ2-3, with TRBD2 identical over 8 bases. Germline CDR1 reads LGHDT; CDR2 reads YNNKEL (reference sequence). The CDR3 has 17 residues. V dropped 1 base and J dropped 0; count of bases not matched to a gene: 6. This chain's CDR3 is CASSQGNGGASTDTQYF. The CDR3 DNA reads as TGTGCCAGCAGCCAAGGGAACGGGGGGGCTAGCACAGATACGCAGTATTTT.

This clonotype showed up just a few times. The rearrangement uses TRBV12-3 or TRBV12-4 and TRBJ2-3; the D gene is possibly TRBD2 (5 bases). The V end was cut by 5 bases, the J end by 0 bases, with 12 bases between. This CDR3 contains 15 residues. The CDR3 DNA reads TGTGCCAGCAGTCCGCTGGGGAGTAGCACAGATACGCAGTATTTT. It translates to CASSPLGSSTDTQYF.

This clonotype was counted ten times or more. The chain recombines TRBV27 with TRBJ2-7; TRBD2 aligns across 10 bases. Germline CDR1 reads MNHEY; CDR2 reads SMNVEV (reference sequence). The CDR3 contains 16 residues. Unmatched junction bases numbered 12, after V lost 8 bases and J lost 2 bases. The CDR3 DNA follows: TGTGCCAGCGGCCACGGCGGGCTAGCGGGAGCCTACGAGCAGTACTTC. Its translation: CASGHGGLAGAYEQYF.

The J gene is TRBJ2-4, the V gene TRBV21-1; the tabulated D call, TRBD1, remains unverified against the DNA. TRBV21-1 is given as a pseudogene. CDR3 length equals 14 residues. This chain's CDR3 is CASSKGQECNIQYF. The CDR3 DNA follows: TGTGCCAGCAGCAAGGGACAGGAATGTAACATTCAGTACTTC.

V gene TRBV7-9 combines with J gene TRBJ2-7; maybe TRBD2 (6 bases). CDR3 size: 14 residues. Germline-derived CDR1 and CDR2 are SEHNR and FQNEAQ (reference sequence). Trimming took 6 bases from V and 3 from J, leaving 15 bases between them. The CDR3 sequence: CASSSEGIIYEQYF. The CDR3 nucleotides read TGTGCCAGCAGTTCGGAGGGAATCATCTACGAGCAGTACTTC.

This clonotype was observed a handful of times. This chain joins TRBV2 and TRBJ2-2; 10 nucleotides match TRBD2. This CDR3 contains 15 residues. Per germline, CDR1 SNHLY and CDR2 FYNNEI. V dropped 6 bases and J dropped 6; count of bases not matched to a gene: 7. The CDR3 loop is CASRRSGRESGELFF. CDR3 coding DNA: TGTGCCAGCAGAAGGAGCGGGAGGGAGTCCGGGGAGCTGTTTTTT.

The rearrangement links TRBV29-1 to TRBJ1-2; 8 bases are a match to TRBD1. CDR3 size: 12 residues. V was pared by 5 bases and J by 3 bases, with 2 bases of the junction left unmatched. Germline V lookup: CDR1 SQVTM, CDR2 ANQGSEA. The CDR3 nucleotides are TGCAGCGTTACAGGGGGGGACTATGGCTACACCTTC. The encoded protein is CSVTGGDYGYTF.

The chain employs TRBV3-1 and TRBJ1-1, with D uncertain. V lost 3 bases to trimming and J lost 0 bases, with 11 bases between them. This CDR3 contains 15 residues. CDR1 is LGHDT and CDR2 is YNNKEL in the germline V gene (reference sequence). CDR3 DNA: TGTGCCAGCAGCCATGACGGCCCTTTGAACACTGAAGCTTTCTTT. The encoded protein is CASSHDGPLNTEAFF.

This clonotype was found a few times. The chain links TRBV11-2 to TRBJ2-7, with 10 bases matching TRBD1. The CDR3 covers 15 residues. V was clipped by 6 bases and J by 0 bases; unmatched bases: 5. Germline V gives CDR1 SGHAT, CDR2 FQNNGV. The DNA for the CDR3 is TGTGCCAGCAGTTCCGGGACAGGGGTCTCCTACGAGCAGTACTTC. It encodes CASSSGTGVSYEQYF. Complete variable domain (other parts from reference TRBV11-2 and TRBJ2-7): EAGVAQSPRYKIIEKRQSVAFWCNPISGHATLYWYQQILGQGPKLLIQFQNNGVVDDSQLPKDRFSAERLKGVDSTLKIQPAKLEDSAVYLCASSSGTGVSYEQYFGPGTRLTVT.

The sample holds a few counts of this clonotype. J is TRBJ2-2 and V is TRBV6-2 or TRBV6-3; D perhaps matches TRBD2 (5 bases). CDR3 length equals 14 residues. V lost 6 bases, J lost 0 bases, and 8 bases lay in between. From germline, CDR1 is MNHEY and CDR2 SVGEGT. CDR3 coding DNA: TGTGCCAGCAGGATTAGCGCGAACACCGGGGAGCTGTTTTTT. As protein: CASRISANTGELFF.

The chain has TRBV7-8 and TRBJ2-5; D is possibly TRBD1 (6 bases). The germline CDR1 and CDR2 sequences are SGHVS and FQNEAQ. The CDR3 consists of 17 residues. Trimming took off 1 base at V and 2 bases at J, with 17 bases between the two ends. CDR3 sequence: CASSLVGRGAIQETQYF. The CDR3 nucleotides are TGTGCCAGCAGCTTAGTGGGCAGGGGAGCAATTCAAGAGACCCAGTACTTC. The complete variable domain, with remaining parts taken from reference TRBV7-8 and TRBJ2-5, reads GAGVSQSPRYKVAKRGQDVALRCDPISGHVSLFWYQQALGQGPEFLTYFQNEAQLDKSGLPSDRFFAERPEGSVSTLKIQRTQQEDSAVYLCASSLVGRGAIQETQYFGPGTRLLVL.

The sample holds a few counts of this clonotype. J is TRBJ2-7 and V is TRBV29-1, with D hard to call. The germline CDR1 and CDR2 sequences are SQVTM and ANQGSEA. The CDR3 is 12 amino acids. V shed 8 bases and J shed 3 bases, with 14 bases lying between them. CDR3 nucleotides: TGCAGCACGACCGACGGAAGCTACGAGCAGTACTTC. Translated: CSTTDGSYEQYF.

This chain's CDR3 is CASSSPGGASYNEQFF. The CDR3 DNA sequence: TGTGCCAGCAGTTCCCCCGGGGGTGCCTCCTACAATGAGCAGTTCTTC. The chain employs TRBV28 and TRBJ2-1, with D possibly TRBD2 on 6 matching bases. The V and J ends lost 4 bases and 0 bases respectively, with 13 bases between them. The CDR3 covers 16 residues. Germline V gene data show CDR1 as MDHEN and CDR2 as SYDVKM. Using reference TRBV28 and TRBJ2-1 for the parts outside the CDR3, the full variable domain is DVKVTQSSRYLVKRTGEKVFLECVQDMDHENMFWYRQDPGLGLRLIYFSYDVKMKEKGDIPEGYSVSREKKERFSLILESASTNQTSMYLCASSSPGGASYNEQFFGPGTRLTVL.

This clonotype was observed a handful of times. The chain has TRBV20-1 and TRBJ2-3, with TRBD2 matching 8 bases. The CDR3 is 14 amino acids. Germline trimming cut 3 bases from V and 4 bases from J; bases unmatched to any gene: 6. The V gene's germline CDR1 is DFQATT and CDR2 SNEGSKA (reference sequence). The CDR3 nucleotides are TGCAGTGCTAGCTGGAGCGGGAGTTCAGATACGCAGTATTTT. The encoded protein is CSASWSGSSDTQYF.

In DNA form, the CDR3 reads TGTGCCAGCAGCTTAGGGTGGCGGCATGCCATGAACACTGAAGCTTTCTTT. Its protein product is CASSLGWRHAMNTEAFF. This sequence joins TRBV7-9 and TRBJ1-1; no definite D call. CDR1 SEHNR and CDR2 FQNEAQ come from the germline V gene (reference sequence). Trimming stripped 1 base from V and 0 bases from J, with 15 bases between. This CDR3 contains 17 residues.

This clonotype was counted a few times. The chain combines TRBV5-6 with TRBJ2-3; maybe TRBD2 (7 bases). Trimming took 3 bases from V and 4 from J, leaving 24 bases between them. Germline CDR1 is SGHDT and CDR2 is YYEEEE. This CDR3 comprises 18 residues. This CDR3 reads CASSSQGPLAGVADTQYF. CDR3 DNA: TGTGCCAGCAGCTCCCAGGGGCCCCTCGCGGGAGTTGCAGATACGCAGTATTTT. Filled out from reference TRBV5-6 and TRBJ2-3, the complete variable domain reads DAGVTQSPTHLIKTRGQQVTLRCSPKSGHDTVSWYQQALGQGPQFIFQYYEEEERQRGNFPDRFSGHQFPNYSSELNVNALLLGDSALYLCASSSQGPLAGVADTQYFGPGTRLTVL.

V is TRBV5-1 and J is TRBJ2-7; D not certain. This CDR3 is built from 14 residues. Deletions cut 0 bases from V and 3 bases from J, with 10 bases between. From germline, CDR1 is SGHRS and CDR2 YFSETQ. CDR3 DNA sequence: TGCGCCAGCAGCTTGGTACGATCAAACTACGAGCAGTACTTC. Protein product: CASSLVRSNYEQYF.

The chain employs TRBV2 and TRBJ1-3; no clear D gene. V lost 1 base and J 0 bases, leaving 4 bases between the germline ends. This CDR3 is built from 14 residues. The V gene's germline CDR1 is SNHLY and CDR2 FYNNEI. The CDR3 DNA sequence: TGTGCCAGCAGTGAAGGGGGCTCTGGAAACACCATATATTTT. This translates into CASSEGGSGNTIYF.

The V gene is TRBV10-3, the J gene TRBJ2-7; 7 bases are a match to TRBD1. The length of the CDR3 is 12 residues. CDR1 and CDR2 from the germline V gene are ENHRY and SYGVKD. V lost 6 bases to trimming and J lost 2 bases; unmatched junction nucleotides: 1. CDR3 sequence: CAISTGAYEQYF. The CDR3 nucleotides read TGTGCCATCAGCACAGGGGCCTACGAGCAGTACTTC.

The CDR3 DNA reads TGTGCCAGCAGCTTAGATCAGACCGGTAAAGAGACCCAGTACTTC. It codes for CASSLDQTGKETQYF. J is TRBJ2-5 and V is TRBV13; no clear D. Deletions cut 1 base from V and 3 bases from J, with 12 bases between. Germline CDR1 PRHDT, CDR2 FYEKMQ (reference sequence). This CDR3 has 15 amino acids. The whole variable domain, remainder taken from reference TRBV13 and TRBJ2-5, is AAGVIQSPRHLIKEKRETATLKCYPIPRHDTVYWYQQGPGQDPQFLISFYEKMQSDKGSIPDRFSAQQFSDYHSELNMSSLELGDSALYFCASSLDQTGKETQYFGPGTRLLVL.

This clonotype has at least ten counts. The chain recombines TRBV12-3 or TRBV12-4 with TRBJ1-1, with 8 bases aligning to TRBD1. After removal of 6 bases from V and 4 bases from J, the junction contained 7 bases not matched to a gene. The CDR3 runs 14 residues. CDR3 region: CASSQQGVGTEAFF. CDR3 DNA: TGTGCCAGCAGCCAACAGGGGGTTGGCACTGAAGCTTTCTTT.

This clonotype was found a few times. This chain joins TRBV15 and TRBJ1-5; D call uncertain. Trimming stripped 0 bases from V and 5 bases from J, with 5 bases between. Germline CDR1 is LNHNV and CDR2 is YYDKDF (reference sequence). The CDR3 length is 13 residues. The CDR3 here is CATSRDLDQPQHF. The CDR3 DNA follows: TGTGCCACCAGCAGAGATTTAGATCAGCCCCAGCATTTT. The full variable domain, in which reference TRBV15 and TRBJ1-5 provide the parts outside the CDR3, is DAMVIQNPRYQVTQFGKPVTLSCSQTLNHNVMYWYQQKSSQAPKLLFHYYDKDFNNEADTPDNFQSRRPNTSFCFLDIRSPGLGDTAMYLCATSRDLDQPQHFGDGTRLSIL.